This T cell receptor beta chain originates from a study of blood T cell repertoires in COVID-19. Whole-study context: Donors in the United States, Italy and Spain gave samples during acute or convalescent COVID-19. PBMCs, B-cell-depleted T cells, or T cells were the source of the cDNA or gDNA that made up the material.

In the source study's methods: Cell counts per sample came from amplifying reference gene primers. Assay used: immunoSEQ multiplex PCR; TCRdb lists only in-frame clones, some missing. Clone size and V and J calls were adopted from that table, with D and trimming inferred from the DNA. The sample yields a few hundred thousand clones, roughly 87% seen once. Germline values: CDR1 SGHRS, CDR2 YFSETQ. This CDR3 comprises 17 residues. V dropped 4 bases and J dropped 4; count of bases not matched to a gene: 13. Specimen: peripheral blood. The sequence derives from a man in his late teens or twenties with active or convalescent COVID-19. The chain combines TRBV5-1 with TRBJ1-3; 8 bases agree with TRBD1. CDR3 in DNA: TGCGCCAGCAGCCCGGGGACAGGTGATCAACCAGGAAACACCATATATTTT. Its translation: CASSPGTGDQPGNTIYF. The full variable domain, rest sourced from reference TRBV5-1 and TRBJ1-3, is KAGVTQTPRYLIKTRGQQVTLSCSPISGHRSVSWYQQTPGQGLQFLFEYFSETQRNKGNFPGRFSGRQFSNSRSEMNVSTLELGDSALYLCASSPGTGDQPGNTIYFGEGSWLTVV.